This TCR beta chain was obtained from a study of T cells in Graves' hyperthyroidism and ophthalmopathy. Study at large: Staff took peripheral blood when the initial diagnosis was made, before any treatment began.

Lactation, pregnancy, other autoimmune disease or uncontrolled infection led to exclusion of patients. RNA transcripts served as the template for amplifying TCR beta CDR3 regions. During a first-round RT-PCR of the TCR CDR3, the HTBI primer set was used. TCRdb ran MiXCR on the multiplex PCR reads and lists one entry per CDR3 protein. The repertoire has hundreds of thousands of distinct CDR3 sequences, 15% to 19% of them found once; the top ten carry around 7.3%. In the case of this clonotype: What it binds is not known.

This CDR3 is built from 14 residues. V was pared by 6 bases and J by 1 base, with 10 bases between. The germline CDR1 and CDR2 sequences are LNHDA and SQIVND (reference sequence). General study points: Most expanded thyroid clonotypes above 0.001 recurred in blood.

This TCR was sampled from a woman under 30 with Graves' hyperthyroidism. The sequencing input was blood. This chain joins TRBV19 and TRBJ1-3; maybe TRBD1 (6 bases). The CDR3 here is CASSGQLSGNTIYF. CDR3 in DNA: TGTGCCAGTAGCGGACAGTTATCTGGAAACACCATATATTTT. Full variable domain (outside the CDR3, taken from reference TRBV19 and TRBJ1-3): DGGITQSPKYLFRKEGQNVTLSCEQNLNHDAMYWYRQDPGQGLRLIYYSQIVNDFQKGDIAEGYSVSREKKESFPLTVTSAQKNPTAFYLCASSGQLSGNTIYFGEGSWLTVV.